This T cell receptor (beta chain) was identified in a study of response to subunit inactivated influenza vaccine (dated by TCRdb to 2017 to 2018). Describing the broader study: The study used deep quantitative T cell receptor repertoire profiling to track responses to a trivalent subunit inactivated influenza vaccine.

This clonotype was recorded a few times. Its antigen remains unidentified. No clone much larger than this one lies a single base away; base qualities are absent. Library prep was done by RT-PCR. Instrument used: Illumina HiSeq 2500. Starting from the raw public reads, TCRdb applied fastp trimming at Q25, assembled clones with MiXCR and retained in-frame beta chains. Rows matching on CDR3 protein sequence are summarized as one entry with the most common DNA and genes. This sample comprises hundreds of thousands of distinct CDR3 sequences, around 16% of them detected only once. In total, the top ten clones hold approximately 10% of the sample. Here is what the overall study found, with its caveats: The authors proposed that each seasonal influenza vaccination may bring in only a limited number of new T cells.

The sample here was PBMCs from blood, taken 11 to 12 days after vaccination. This TCR was sampled from a man aged 50 or older who received an inactivated influenza vaccine. Donor details come from another sample of the same person, matched by shared clones.

The DNA reads as follows: TGTGCCAGCAGCCTTAGACAGGCCAACTCTGGGGCCAACGTCCTGACTTTC. The encoded protein is CASSLRQANSGANVLTF. This chain is built from TRBV12-3 or TRBV12-4 and TRBJ2-6; matching of 6 bases hints at TRBD1 as the D gene. V is pared back by 6 bases and J by 0 bases, with 15 bases lying between the germline termini. The CDR3 numbers 17 residues from cysteine through phenylalanine. Solely the CDR3 DNA is kept, with 51 bases framed from the first base.